This T cell receptor beta chain stems from a study of blood T cell repertoires in COVID-19. Study summary: Whether acute or convalescent, the COVID-19 samples came from the United States, Italy and Spain. The analysed material was cDNA or gDNA that came from T cells, B-cell-depleted T cells, or PBMCs.

Trimming left V 9 bases short and J 3 bases short, with 22 bases between. CDR1 is SNHLY, CDR2 FYNNEI, per germline. The CDR3 loop spans 16 amino acids. In the original workflow: Amplification with reference gene primers provided the estimates of nucleated cell counts. The repertoire was sequenced with immunoSEQ multiplex PCR; TCRdb's copy has only in-frame clones and lacks some. V and J calls and clone size follow that table, whereas D and trimming were derived from the DNA. Of a few hundred thousand clones listed, around 78% were seen once; the top ten hold about 4.6%. Input material: peripheral blood. The receptor was derived from a man aged 55 to 70 who had recovered from COVID-19. The chain is built from TRBV2 and TRBJ2-3; tentatively, D is TRBD1 (6 bases). The CDR3 sequence: CARSRKGDESTDTQYF. Written as DNA, the CDR3 is TGTGCCAGATCACGGAAGGGGGACGAAAGTACAGATACGCAGTATTTT.